Shown below are 2 T cell receptor beta chains from a single sample sequenced in a study of CD8+ T cells in alopecia areata. TCR sequencing used cDNA made by reverse transcription of extracted RNA. Clones were read by immunoSEQ multiplex PCR, and TCRdb kept only the in-frame ones, dropping some. Here the sample spans about 210,000 clones, roughly two fifths being singletons. The treatment: oral pan-JAK inhibitor, 5-10 mg twice daily. The starting material was CD4+ T cells sorted from blood, obtained at approximately week 37, from a patient treated with tofacitinib. The receptors originated from a human donor with alopecia areata.

This clone came up a few times. The chain carries TRBV6-1 and TRBJ2-7; D possibly corresponds to TRBD1 (6 bases). This CDR3 is 14 amino acids long. Germline CDR1 reads MNHNS; CDR2 reads SASEGT. V was clipped by 6 bases and J by 4 bases, with 16 bases between them. The CDR3 sequence is CASRIQGNQYEQYF. The CDR3 DNA follows: TGTGCCAGCAGGATACAGGGCAACCAGTACGAGCAGTACTTC.

This clone has only a few counts. The genes are TRBV5-1 and TRBJ2-1, with TRBD2 identical over 7 bases. The V and J ends lost 10 bases and 2 bases, in that order; junction bases with no gene match: 12. CDR1 is SGHRS and CDR2 is YFSETQ in the germline V gene. The CDR3 covers 15 residues. The CDR3, as DNA: TGCGCCTCCTACCCGGCTAGCGGAACCTACAATGAGCAGTTCTTC. It codes for CASYPASGTYNEQFF.